Presented here are 20 T cell receptor beta chains from one specimen sequenced in a study of vaccination and CD4 T cells after COVID-19. Scientists ran DNA taken from cultured CD4+ T cells through the Oncomine TCR Beta short-read assay for sequencing. TCRdb redid the calling of the PCR reads with MiXCR, one entry per CDR3 protein. The data hold under 25,000 distinct CDR3 sequences, with approximately 59% observed a single time. As to treatment: approximately 9-day PBMC culture with coronavirus spike peptide pools or control peptides (ViraFEST assay). Antigens for these TCRs are unknown. The sample was CD4+ T cells from blood, cultured in vitro, taken after SARS-CoV-2 vaccination. Every receptor here comes from a human donor who received a COVID-19 vaccine.

The chain uses TRBV6-1 and TRBJ1-4, with D maybe TRBD1 (5 bases). The germline gives CDR1 MNHNS, CDR2 SASEGT. The CDR3 is made up of 14 amino acids. V lost 6 bases and J 5 bases, leaving 13 bases between the germline ends. CDR3 sequence reads: CASSRDGENEKLFF. The CDR3, as DNA: TGTGCCAGCAGCCGGGACGGAGAGAATGAAAAACTGTTTTTT.

This clonotype has only a few counts. V gene TRBV24-1 combines with J gene TRBJ1-2; a possible D gene is TRBD1 (5 bases). V dropped 4 bases and J dropped 4 bases, with 9 bases sitting between them. The CDR3 consists of 13 residues. Germline V gives CDR1 KGHDR, CDR2 SFDVKD. CDR3 residues: CATSDQGGYGYTF. CDR3 DNA: TGTGCCACCAGTGACCAGGGTGGCTATGGCTACACCTTC.

The chain couples TRBV7-3 to TRBJ2-2, with 10 bases matching TRBD1. CDR1 and CDR2 (germline): SGHTA, FQGTGA. The CDR3 sequence is 15 residues long. V trimming: 5 bases; J trimming: 2 bases; junction bases outside the gene matches: 2. The CDR3 sequence is CASSPTGGNTGELFF. Written as DNA, the CDR3 is TGTGCCAGCAGCCCGACAGGGGGCAACACCGGGGAGCTGTTTTTT.

To note about this clonotype: Its ends do not fully match the called genes, so a read error is possible. This chain joins TRBV6-5 and TRBJ2-3; 7 positions agree with TRBD2. The CDR3 loop spans 16 amino acids. CDR1 MNHEY and CDR2 SVGAGI come from the germline V gene. CDR3 residues: CTSSYSMWGGTDTQYF. The CDR3 nucleotides are TGTACCAGCAGTTACTCGATGTGGGGGGGGACAGATACGCAGTATTTT.

J is TRBJ1-2 and V is TRBV2, with TRBD1 identical over 7 bases. Germline lookup yields CDR1 SNHLY and CDR2 FYNNEI. The CDR3 has 15 residues. V shed 7 bases, J shed 4 bases, and the junction held 12 bases outside the gene matches. CDR3 residues: CASNLQQGQGYGYTF. The CDR3 nucleotides read TGTGCCAGCAACTTACAACAGGGGCAGGGCTATGGCTACACCTTC.

The chain links TRBV6-1 to TRBJ2-3; 15 bases agree with TRBD2. This CDR3 spans 21 amino acids. The junction had 13 bases not matched to a gene; V was cut back by 1 base and J by 2 bases. Germline lookup yields CDR1 MNHNS and CDR2 SASEGT. The CDR3 reads CASSEVRTSGGAFRSTDTQYF. The DNA for the CDR3 is TGTGCCAGCAGTGAAGTTAGGACTAGCGGGGGGGCCTTCCGATCCACAGATACGCAGTATTTT.

The genes are TRBV5-1 and TRBJ1-6; TRBD1 agrees at 7 bases. The J segment lost 2 bases and the V segment lost 5 bases, leaving 13 bases of the junction unmatched. The CDR3 is 18 amino acids. Germline lookup yields CDR1 SGHRS and CDR2 YFSETQ. The DNA for the CDR3 is TGCGCCAGCAGGGATATACTGGGACAGCGAACCTATAATTCACCCCTCCACTTT. This codes for CASRDILGQRTYNSPLHF.

The chain recombines TRBV12-3 or TRBV12-4 with TRBJ2-3, with 9 bases lining up with TRBD1. This CDR3 is 16 amino acids long. V shed 2 bases and J 2 bases; nucleotides not matched to a gene: 5. CDR3 protein: CASSLLRDRDTDTQYF. The CDR3 DNA sequence: TGTGCCAGCAGTTTATTGCGGGACAGGGACACAGATACGCAGTATTTT.

This clonotype was counted only a few times. V and J are TRBV12-3 or TRBV12-4 and TRBJ1-1, with unresolved D. The V gene lost 2 bases and the J gene lost 5 bases, with 12 bases spanning the gap. CDR3 length: 14 amino acids. CDR3 DNA sequence: TGTGCCAGCAGTTTAATGCGTACGGGAACTGAAGCTTTCTTT. Residues: CASSLMRTGTEAFF.

This clonotype was seen a handful of times. The chain has TRBV30 and TRBJ2-7; 9 bases match TRBD1. This CDR3 has 14 amino acids. V lost 3 bases to trimming and J lost 4 bases; unmatched junction nucleotides: 7. Germline V CDR1 and CDR2: GTSNPN, SVGIG (reference sequence). The CDR3 DNA is TGTGCCTGGAGCTCCGGACAGGGGATTTACGAGCAGTACTTC. It encodes CAWSSGQGIYEQYF. Complete variable domain (other parts from reference TRBV30 and TRBJ2-7): SQTIHQWPATLVQPVGSPLSLECTVEGTSNPNLYWYRQAAGRGLQLLFYSVGIGQISSEVPQNLSASRPQDRQFILSSKKLLLSDSGFYLCAWSSGQGIYEQYFGPGTRLTVT.

In its sample, this clonotype was seen a few times. The chain has TRBV7-9 and TRBJ1-1; no clear D. The ends were cut back, 5 bases at V and 6 bases at J, with 10 bases in the middle. The V gene's germline CDR1 is SEHNR and CDR2 FQNEAQ (reference sequence). The CDR3 runs 12 residues. CDR3 amino acids: CASSTGRPEAFF. The CDR3 DNA reads as TGTGCCAGCAGCACCGGACGGCCTGAAGCTTTCTTT.

This chain links TRBV20-1 with TRBJ2-3, with a possible D match to TRBD2 (7 bases). This CDR3 spans 14 amino acids. Trimming cost V 1 base and J 2 bases, with 10 bases left between them. CDR1 and CDR2 (germline): DFQATT, SNEGSKA (reference sequence). Written as DNA, the CDR3 is TGCAGTGCTAGAGCGGCGGGGGCCACAGATACGCAGTATTTT. Translating gives CSARAAGATDTQYF.

This chain links TRBV6-4 with TRBJ1-6; weak D call: TRBD1 (6 bases). V lost 6 bases and J lost 0, with 15 bases in between. Germline-derived CDR1 and CDR2 are MRHNA and SNTAGT. The CDR3 has 17 residues. The CDR3 loop is CASSAGGGLSYNSPLHF. CDR3 nucleotides: TGTGCCAGCAGCGCAGGTGGGGGGCTCTCCTATAATTCACCCCTCCACTTT.

The chain recombines TRBV2 with TRBJ1-2; perhaps TRBD1 as D (6 bases). V shed 6 bases and J shed 5 bases, with 19 bases lying between them. The germline gives CDR1 SNHLY, CDR2 FYNNEI. The CDR3 extends over 15 amino acids. CDR3 nucleotide sequence: TGTGCCAGCAGGAAACTAGGACAGAAGGATTATGGCTACACCTTC. It codes for CASRKLGQKDYGYTF.

The chain employs TRBV6-1 and TRBJ1-2; TRBD1 matches 8 bases. The CDR3 contains 15 residues. CDR1 is MNHNS and CDR2 is SASEGT in the germline V gene. The ends lost 5 bases at V and 2 bases at J; junction bases unmatched: 7. CDR3 DNA sequence: TGTGCCAGCAGTCTGGAGGGACAGGACAACTATGGCTACACCTTC. It codes for CASSLEGQDNYGYTF.

This chain joins TRBV20-1 and TRBJ2-7; D not certain. Trimming removed 5 bases from V and 4 bases from J, with 9 bases in between. The CDR3 consists of 11 residues. Germline V gives CDR1 DFQATT, CDR2 SNEGSKA (reference sequence). The CDR3 reads CSAGKDYEQYF. CDR3 sequence (DNA): TGCAGTGCTGGGAAAGATTACGAGCAGTACTTC.

This chain connects TRBV7-2 to TRBJ2-5, with D perhaps matching TRBD1 (5 bases). Germline V gives CDR1 SGHTA, CDR2 FQGNSA. V was shortened by 1 base and J by 5 bases, with 8 bases between the two germline ends. CDR3 size: 13 residues. Here the CDR3 reads CASSLVQVETQYF. In nucleotides, the CDR3 is TGTGCCAGCAGCTTAGTACAGGTTGAGACCCAGTACTTC.

This clonotype was seen just once. The chain links TRBV6-5 to TRBJ1-2, with 10 bases fitting TRBD1. Germline V gene lookup returns CDR1 MNHEY and CDR2 SVGAGI. J was trimmed by 4 bases and V by 4 bases; bases with no gene match: 9. This CDR3 contains 16 residues. The CDR3 spells CASSSWTGGDGYGYTF. The CDR3 DNA reads as TGTGCCAGCAGTTCTTGGACAGGGGGGGACGGCTATGGCTACACCTTC.

The genes are TRBV12-3 or TRBV12-4 and TRBJ2-7; 16 nucleotides line up with TRBD2. Germline trimming cut 5 bases from V and 7 bases from J; bases unmatched to any gene: 2. The CDR3 totals 14 residues. CDR3 in DNA: TGTGCCAGCAGTAAGGGACTAGCGGGGGGGGAGCAGTACTTC. It is translated as CASSKGLAGGEQYF.

The chain combines TRBV5-1 with TRBJ2-2; TRBD2 matches 7 bases. Trimming at V came to 6 bases and at J to 3 bases, leaving 8 bases not matched to a gene. CDR1 and CDR2 (germline): SGHRS, YFSETQ. The CDR3 extends over 15 amino acids. For the CDR3, the DNA is TGCGCCAGCAACTACGGCGGGGGAGACACCGGGGAGCTGTTTTTT. It translates to CASNYGGGDTGELFF. The complete variable domain, with remaining parts taken from reference TRBV5-1 and TRBJ2-2, reads KAGVTQTPRYLIKTRGQQVTLSCSPISGHRSVSWYQQTPGQGLQFLFEYFSETQRNKGNFPGRFSGRQFSNSRSEMNVSTLELGDSALYLCASNYGGGDTGELFFGEGSRLTVL.